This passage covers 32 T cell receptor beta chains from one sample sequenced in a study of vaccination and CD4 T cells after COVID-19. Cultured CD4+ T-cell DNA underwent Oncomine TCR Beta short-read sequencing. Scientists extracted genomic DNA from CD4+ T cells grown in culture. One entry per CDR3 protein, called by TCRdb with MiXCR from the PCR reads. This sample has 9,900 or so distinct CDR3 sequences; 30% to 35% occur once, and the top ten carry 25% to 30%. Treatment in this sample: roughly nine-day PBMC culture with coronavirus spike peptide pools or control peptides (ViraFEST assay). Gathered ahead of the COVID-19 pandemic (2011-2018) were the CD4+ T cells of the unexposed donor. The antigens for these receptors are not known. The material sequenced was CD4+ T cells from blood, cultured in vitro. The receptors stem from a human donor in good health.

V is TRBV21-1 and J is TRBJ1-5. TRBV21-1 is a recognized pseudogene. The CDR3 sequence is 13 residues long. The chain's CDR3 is CASSNQSNQPQHF. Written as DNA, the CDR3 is TGTGCCAGCAGCAATCAGAGCAATCAGCCCCAGCATTTT.

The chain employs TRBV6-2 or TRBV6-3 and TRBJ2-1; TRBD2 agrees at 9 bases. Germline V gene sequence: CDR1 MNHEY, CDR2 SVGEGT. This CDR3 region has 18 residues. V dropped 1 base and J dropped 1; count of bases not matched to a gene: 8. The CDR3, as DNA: TGTGCCAGCAGTTACTTTCCGTTGGCGGGAGGGTCCTACAATGAGCAGTTCTTC. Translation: CASSYFPLAGGSYNEQFF.

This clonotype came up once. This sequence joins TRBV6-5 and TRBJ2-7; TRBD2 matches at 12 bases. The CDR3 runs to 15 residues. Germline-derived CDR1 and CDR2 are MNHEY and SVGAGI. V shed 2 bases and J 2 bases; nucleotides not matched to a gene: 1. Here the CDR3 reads CASSYGLAGTYEQYF. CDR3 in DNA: TGTGCCAGCAGTTACGGACTAGCGGGGACCTACGAGCAGTACTTC.

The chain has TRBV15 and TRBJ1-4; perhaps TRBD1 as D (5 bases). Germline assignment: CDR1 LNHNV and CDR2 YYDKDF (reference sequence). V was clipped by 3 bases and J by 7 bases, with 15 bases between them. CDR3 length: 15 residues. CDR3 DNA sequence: TGTGCCACCAGCAGGCAGGGAGGGAGGGGTGAAAAACTGTTTTTT. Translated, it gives CATSRQGGRGEKLFF. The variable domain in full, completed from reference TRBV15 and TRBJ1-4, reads DAMVIQNPRYQVTQFGKPVTLSCSQTLNHNVMYWYQQKSSQAPKLLFHYYDKDFNNEADTPDNFQSRRPNTSFCFLDIRSPGLGDTAMYLCATSRQGGRGEKLFFGSGTQLSVL.

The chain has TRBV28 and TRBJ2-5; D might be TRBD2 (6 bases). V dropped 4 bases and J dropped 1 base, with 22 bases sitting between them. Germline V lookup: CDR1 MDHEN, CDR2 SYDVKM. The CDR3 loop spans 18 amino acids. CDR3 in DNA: TGTGCCAGCAGTTCCCTCCGGGACTCCCTGAGGTCCCAAGAGACCCAGTACTTC. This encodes CASSSLRDSLRSQETQYF.

The CDR3 protein is CASSQFQETQYF. The CDR3 nucleotides are TGTGCCAGCAGCCAATTCCAAGAGACCCAGTACTTC. The rearrangement uses TRBV7-9 and TRBJ2-5; D gene unclear. The CDR3 extends over 12 amino acids. Germline lookup yields CDR1 SEHNR and CDR2 FQNEAQ (reference sequence). Trimming shortened V by 5 bases and J by 1 base, and 5 bases separated the two germline ends.

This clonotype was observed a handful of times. Here the CDR3 DNA reads TGTGCCATTGGTGCGGGACAGGGGGTCTCTGGGGCCAACGTCCTGACTTTC. It translates to CAIGAGQGVSGANVLTF. The J gene is TRBJ2-6, the V gene TRBV27; 11 bases line up with TRBD1. Per germline, CDR1 MNHEY and CDR2 SMNVEV (reference sequence). The CDR3 contains 17 residues. The ends lost 10 bases at V and 0 bases at J; junction bases unmatched: 8.

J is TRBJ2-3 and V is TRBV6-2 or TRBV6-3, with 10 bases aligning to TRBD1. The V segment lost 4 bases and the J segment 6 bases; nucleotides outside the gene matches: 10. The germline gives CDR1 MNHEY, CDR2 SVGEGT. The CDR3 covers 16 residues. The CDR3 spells CASSWGPGQGKDTQYF. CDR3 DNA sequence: TGTGCCAGCAGTTGGGGACCGGGACAGGGGAAGGATACGCAGTATTTT.

For the CDR3, the DNA is TGTGCCAGCAGCCACGACTTAGGGACAGGGGCTAACTATGGCTACACCTTC. Encoded protein: CASSHDLGTGANYGYTF. The J gene is TRBJ1-2, the V gene TRBV5-4, with TRBD1 matching 10 bases. After removal of 4 bases from V and 0 bases from J, the junction contained 9 bases not matched to a gene. This CDR3 contains 17 residues. Germline lookup yields CDR1 SGHNT and CDR2 YYREEE (reference sequence).

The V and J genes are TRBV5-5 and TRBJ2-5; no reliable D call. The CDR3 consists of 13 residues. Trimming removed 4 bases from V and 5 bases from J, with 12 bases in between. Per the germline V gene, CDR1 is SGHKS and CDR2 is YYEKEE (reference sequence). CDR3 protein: CASSLRMGETQYF. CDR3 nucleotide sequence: TGTGCCAGCAGCCTTAGGATGGGGGAGACCCAGTACTTC.

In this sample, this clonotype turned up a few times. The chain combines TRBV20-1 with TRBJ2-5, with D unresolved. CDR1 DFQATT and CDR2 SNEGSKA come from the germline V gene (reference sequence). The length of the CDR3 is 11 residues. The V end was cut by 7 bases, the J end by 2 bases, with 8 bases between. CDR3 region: CSVATQETQYF. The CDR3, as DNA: TGCAGTGTTGCGACTCAAGAGACCCAGTACTTC.

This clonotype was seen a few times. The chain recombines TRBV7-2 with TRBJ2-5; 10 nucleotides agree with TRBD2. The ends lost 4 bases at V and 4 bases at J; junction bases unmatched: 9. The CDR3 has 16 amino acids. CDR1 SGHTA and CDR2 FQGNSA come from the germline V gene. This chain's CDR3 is CASSSSSGSFGETQYF. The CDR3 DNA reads TGTGCCAGCAGCTCATCTAGCGGGAGTTTCGGAGAGACCCAGTACTTC.

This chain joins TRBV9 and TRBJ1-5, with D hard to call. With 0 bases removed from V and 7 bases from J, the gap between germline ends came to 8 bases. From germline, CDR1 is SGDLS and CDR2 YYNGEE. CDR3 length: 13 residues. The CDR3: CASSVGSGQPQHF. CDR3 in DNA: TGTGCCAGCAGCGTAGGGAGCGGGCAGCCCCAGCATTTT.

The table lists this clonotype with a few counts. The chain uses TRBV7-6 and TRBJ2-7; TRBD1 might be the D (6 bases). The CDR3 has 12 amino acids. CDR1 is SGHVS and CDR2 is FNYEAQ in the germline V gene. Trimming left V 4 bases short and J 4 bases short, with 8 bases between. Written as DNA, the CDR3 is TGTGCCAGCAGCTCACAGGGATACGAGCAGTACTTC. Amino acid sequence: CASSSQGYEQYF.

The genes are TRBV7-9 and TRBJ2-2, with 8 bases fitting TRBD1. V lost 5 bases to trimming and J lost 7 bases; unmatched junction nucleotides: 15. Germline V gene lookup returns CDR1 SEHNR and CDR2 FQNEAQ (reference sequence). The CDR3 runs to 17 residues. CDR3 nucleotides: TGTGCCAGCAGCGTCGACAGGGGAGGCGGCGGAATCGGGGAGCTGTTTTTT. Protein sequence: CASSVDRGGGGIGELFF. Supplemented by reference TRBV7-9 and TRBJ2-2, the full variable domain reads DTGVSQNPRHKITKRGQNVTFRCDPISEHNRLYWYRQTLGQGPEFLTYFQNEAQLEKSRLLSDRFSAERPKGSFSTLEIQRTEQGDSAMYLCASSVDRGGGGIGELFFGEGSRLTVL.

The CDR3 nucleotides read TGCAGTGCTCAAGGACTAGCGGGAGGGGCCAACAATGAGCAGTTCTTC. Protein product: CSAQGLAGGANNEQFF. This chain links TRBV20-1 with TRBJ2-1; 15 positions agree with TRBD2. Trimming took 5 bases from V and 5 from J; bases not matched to a gene: 7. This CDR3 comprises 16 residues. CDR1 is DFQATT, CDR2 SNEGSKA, per germline (reference sequence).

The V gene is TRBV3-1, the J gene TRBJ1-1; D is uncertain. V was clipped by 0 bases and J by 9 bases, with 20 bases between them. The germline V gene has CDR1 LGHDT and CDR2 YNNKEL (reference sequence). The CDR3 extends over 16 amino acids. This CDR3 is CASSQDLLLRRQQAFF. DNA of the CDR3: TGTGCCAGCAGCCAAGATCTTTTGTTAAGGCGGCAGCAAGCTTTCTTT.

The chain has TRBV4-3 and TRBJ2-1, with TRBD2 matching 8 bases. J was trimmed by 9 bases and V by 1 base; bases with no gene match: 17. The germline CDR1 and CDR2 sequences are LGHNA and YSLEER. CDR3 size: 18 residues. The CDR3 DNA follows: TGCGCCAGCAGCCAAGTCCTCAAAAGCGGGAGTGGGTTTAGTGAGCAGTTCTTC. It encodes CASSQVLKSGSGFSEQFF.

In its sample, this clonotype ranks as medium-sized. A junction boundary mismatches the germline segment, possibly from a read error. The CDR3 bases are TGTGCCACCAGCCGAGAGGACTTCGGCAATCAGCCCCAGCATTTT. Translating it yields CATSREDFGNQPQHF. The V and J genes are TRBV15 and TRBJ1-5, with D hard to call. Germline values: CDR1 LNHNV, CDR2 YYDKDF (reference sequence). CDR3 length: 15 amino acids.

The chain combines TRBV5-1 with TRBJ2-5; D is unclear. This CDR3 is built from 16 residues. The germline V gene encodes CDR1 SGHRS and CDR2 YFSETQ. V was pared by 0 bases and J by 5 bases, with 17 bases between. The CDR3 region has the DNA TGCGCCAGCAGCTTGGGTCAGGCGGCTATACTCGAGACCCAGTACTTC. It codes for CASSLGQAAILETQYF.

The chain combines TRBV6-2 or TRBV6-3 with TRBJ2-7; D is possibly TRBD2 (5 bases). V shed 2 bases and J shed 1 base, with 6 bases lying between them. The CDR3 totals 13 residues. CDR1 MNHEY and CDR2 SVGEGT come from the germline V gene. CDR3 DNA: TGTGCCAGCAGTTACCCGGGGTCCTACGAGCAGTACTTC. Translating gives CASSYPGSYEQYF.

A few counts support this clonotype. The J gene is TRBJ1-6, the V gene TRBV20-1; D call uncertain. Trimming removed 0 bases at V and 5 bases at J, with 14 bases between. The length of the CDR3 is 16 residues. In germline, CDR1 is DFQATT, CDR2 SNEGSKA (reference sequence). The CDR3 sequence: CSARDHVAAHNSPLHF. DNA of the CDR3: TGCAGTGCTAGAGATCACGTGGCAGCCCATAATTCACCCCTCCACTTT.

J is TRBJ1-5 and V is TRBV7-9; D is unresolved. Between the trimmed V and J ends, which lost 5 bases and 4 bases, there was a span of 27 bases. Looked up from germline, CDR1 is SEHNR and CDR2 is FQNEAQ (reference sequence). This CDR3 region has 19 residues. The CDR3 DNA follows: TGTGCCAGCAGCGCCGGACTGATCTCAGGTGGGCTAGTGAATCAGCCCCAGCATTTT. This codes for CASSAGLISGGLVNQPQHF.

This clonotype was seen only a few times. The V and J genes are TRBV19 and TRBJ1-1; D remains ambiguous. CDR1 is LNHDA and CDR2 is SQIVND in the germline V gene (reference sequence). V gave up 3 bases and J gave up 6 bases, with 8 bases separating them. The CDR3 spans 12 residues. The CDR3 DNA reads TGTGCCAGTAGTATGGGTGGGCCTGAAGCTTTCTTT. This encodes CASSMGGPEAFF.

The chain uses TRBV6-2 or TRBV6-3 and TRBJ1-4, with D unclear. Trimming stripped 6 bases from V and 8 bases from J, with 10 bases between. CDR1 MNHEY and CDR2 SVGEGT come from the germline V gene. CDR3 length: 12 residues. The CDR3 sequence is CASSLLGEKLFF. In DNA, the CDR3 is TGTGCCAGCAGCCTGCTCGGGGAAAAACTGTTTTTT.

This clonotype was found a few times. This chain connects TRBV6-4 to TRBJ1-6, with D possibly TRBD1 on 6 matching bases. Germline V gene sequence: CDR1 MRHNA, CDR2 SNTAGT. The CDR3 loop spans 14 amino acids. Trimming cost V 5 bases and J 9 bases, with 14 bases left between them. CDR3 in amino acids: CASSPSPRGSPLHF. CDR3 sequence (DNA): TGTGCCAGCAGTCCTTCACCCAGGGGTTCACCCCTCCACTTT.

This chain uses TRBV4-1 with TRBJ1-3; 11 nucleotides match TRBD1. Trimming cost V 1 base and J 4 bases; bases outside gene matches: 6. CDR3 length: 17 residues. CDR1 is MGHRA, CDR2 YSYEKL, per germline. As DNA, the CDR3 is TGCGCCAGCAGCCAAGCCCCCGGGACAGGGGGAGGAAACACCATATATTTT. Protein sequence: CASSQAPGTGGGNTIYF.

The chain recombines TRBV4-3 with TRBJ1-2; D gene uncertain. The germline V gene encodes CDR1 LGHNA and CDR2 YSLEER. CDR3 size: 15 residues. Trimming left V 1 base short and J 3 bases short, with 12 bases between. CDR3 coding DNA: TGCGCCAGCAGCCAAGTTCTCGCTTCGGACTATGGCTACACCTTC. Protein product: CASSQVLASDYGYTF.

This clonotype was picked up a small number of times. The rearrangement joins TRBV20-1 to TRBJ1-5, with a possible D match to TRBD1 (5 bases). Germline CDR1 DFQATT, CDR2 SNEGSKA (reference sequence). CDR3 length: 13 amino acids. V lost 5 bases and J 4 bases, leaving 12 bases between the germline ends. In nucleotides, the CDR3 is TGCAGTGCTGGGACGGGAGTAAATCAGCCCCAGCATTTT. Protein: CSAGTGVNQPQHF.

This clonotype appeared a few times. The CDR3 DNA follows: TGTGCCAGCAGCCGGACTAGCGGAGGCCATGAGCAGTTCTTC. Translating it yields CASSRTSGGHEQFF. This sequence joins TRBV2 and TRBJ2-1; 10 bases match TRBD2. The J segment lost 8 bases and the V segment lost 6 bases, leaving 7 bases of the junction unmatched. CDR3 size: 14 residues. CDR1 is SNHLY and CDR2 is FYNNEI in the germline V gene.

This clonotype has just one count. As DNA, the CDR3 is TGTGCCACCAGGAGGACTAGCGGGAGCTCCTACAATGAGCAGTTCTTC. Residues: CATRRTSGSSYNEQFF. V and J are TRBV10-3 and TRBJ2-1; 13 bases fit TRBD2. V shed 10 bases, J shed 0 bases, and the junction held 6 bases outside the gene matches. The germline CDR1 and CDR2 sequences are ENHRY and SYGVKD. The CDR3 runs 16 residues.

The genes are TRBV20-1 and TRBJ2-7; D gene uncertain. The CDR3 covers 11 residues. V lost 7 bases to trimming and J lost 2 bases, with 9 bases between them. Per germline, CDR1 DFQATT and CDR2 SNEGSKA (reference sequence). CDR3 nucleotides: TGCAGTGTTGCGGTCACCTACGAGCAGTACTTC. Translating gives CSVAVTYEQYF.